This passage covers 29 T cell receptor beta chains from one sample sequenced in a study of blood T cell repertoires in COVID-19 (TCRdb year 2020). Receptor libraries were prepared by the immunoSEQ multiplex PCR assay. TCRdb re-hosts the immuneACCESS table, in-frame sequences only. Its copies lack some clones; in the studies checked, an unresolved V gene accounts for under half of them, and the cause for the rest is not known. This sample gives about 260,000 clones in total; 88% of them show up just once. Approximately 3.7% of the sample is in the top ten clones. The specimen was peripheral blood. The source is a man aged 55 to 69 who had recovered from COVID-19.

As DNA, the CDR3 is TGTGCCAGCACCCAGCTGGGACAGGGGCTGGATGGCTACACCTTC. This gives the protein CASTQLGQGLDGYTF. This chain joins TRBV27 and TRBJ1-2, with 10 bases matching TRBD1. V was pared by 7 bases and J by 6 bases, with 11 bases of the junction left unmatched. CDR1 MNHEY and CDR2 SMNVEV come from the germline V gene (reference sequence). The CDR3 covers 15 residues.

The chain uses TRBV4-1 and TRBJ2-3; tentative D call: TRBD1 (5 bases). The germline gives CDR1 MGHRA, CDR2 YSYEKL. This CDR3 comprises 13 residues. V was clipped by 2 bases and J by 6 bases, with 9 bases between them. The CDR3 DNA reads as TGCGCCAGCAGCCAAAGTGGGGCGGATACGCAGTATTTT. Protein: CASSQSGADTQYF.

This clone was detected only once. The genes are TRBV18 and TRBJ1-2; TRBD1 might be the D (6 bases). This CDR3 has 14 amino acids. Germline CDR1 is KGHSH and CDR2 is LQKENI. With 2 bases removed from V and 2 bases from J, the gap between germline ends came to 9 bases. The CDR3, as DNA: TGTGCCAGCTCACCATGGACAGAGAACTATGGCTACACCTTC. As protein: CASSPWTENYGYTF.

The chain recombines TRBV11-2 with TRBJ2-2; 9 bases are a match to TRBD2. J was trimmed by 10 bases and V by 6 bases; bases with no gene match: 9. Germline V gene data show CDR1 as SGHAT and CDR2 as FQNNGV. The CDR3 has 14 residues. The CDR3 is CASRSGTSRVELFF. CDR3 in DNA: TGTGCCAGCAGATCCGGGACTAGCAGGGTGGAGCTGTTTTTT.

The CDR3 DNA is TGTGCCAGCAGCCTCAGGGGGCACTCCTACAATGAGCAGTTCTTC. This sequence encodes CASSLRGHSYNEQFF. The chain links TRBV11-3 to TRBJ2-1; 8 bases match TRBD1. The ends lost 5 bases at V and 0 bases at J; junction bases unmatched: 3. The CDR3 is made up of 15 amino acids. Germline V gene sequence: CDR1 SGHNT, CDR2 YENEEA.

The gene calls are TRBV13 and TRBJ2-7, with a tentative D call TRBD2 (5 bases). The CDR3 contains 15 residues. CDR1 and CDR2 from the germline V gene are PRHDT and FYEKMQ (reference sequence). The V and J ends lost 3 bases and 2 bases respectively, with 14 bases between them. The DNA for the CDR3 is TGTGCCAGCAGCTTTGGGCCTGACGGGGCCTACGAGCAGTACTTC. Translating gives CASSFGPDGAYEQYF.

This chain links TRBV19 with TRBJ1-1, with TRBD1 as a possible D gene (6 bases). This CDR3 is 16 amino acids long. V was pared by 5 bases and J by 1 base, with 17 bases between. The germline CDR1 and CDR2 sequences are LNHDA and SQIVND (reference sequence). The CDR3 bases are TGTGCCAGTAGTCATCTTGATGGGACAACGAACACTGAAGCTTTCTTT. Translating it yields CASSHLDGTTNTEAFF. The whole variable domain, filled in from reference TRBV19 and TRBJ1-1, reads DGGITQSPKYLFRKEGQNVTLSCEQNLNHDAMYWYRQDPGQGLRLIYYSQIVNDFQKGDIAEGYSVSREKKESFPLTVTSAQKNPTAFYLCASSHLDGTTNTEAFFGQGTRLTVV.

CDR3 coding DNA: TGTGCCAGCAGCCGGGGTACTAGCGGGGGCACCTACGAGCAGTACTTC. It codes for CASSRGTSGGTYEQYF. The rearrangement links TRBV3-1 (or the pseudogene TRBV3-2) to TRBJ2-7; TRBD2 aligns across 11 bases. V trimming: 4 bases; J trimming: 2 bases; junction bases outside the gene matches: 7. In germline, CDR1 is LGHDT, CDR2 YNNKEL (reference sequence). The CDR3 contains 16 residues.

The chain links TRBV7-2 to TRBJ2-3, with D possibly TRBD1 on 5 matching bases. The germline CDR1 and CDR2 sequences are SGHTA and FQGNSA. V was cut by 1 base and J by 2 bases, with 13 bases left in between. The CDR3 is made up of 16 amino acids. Here the CDR3 DNA reads TGTGCCAGCAGCTTAGGGGGTACAGGTTACACAGATACGCAGTATTTT. Amino acids: CASSLGGTGYTDTQYF. The full variable domain, with the rest looked up from reference TRBV7-2 and TRBJ2-3, is GAGVSQSPSNKVTEKGKDVELRCDPISGHTALYWYRQSLGQGLEFLIYFQGNSAPDKSGLPSDRFSAERTGGSVSTLTIQRTQQEDSAVYLCASSLGGTGYTDTQYFGPGTRLTVL.

The gene calls are TRBV5-1 and TRBJ2-3, with TRBD2 matching over 7 bases. CDR1 SGHRS and CDR2 YFSETQ come from the germline V gene. The V gene end was trimmed by 2 bases and the J gene end by 5 bases; junction bases not matched to a gene: 5. This CDR3 has 14 amino acids. In DNA form, the CDR3 reads TGCGCCAGCAGCTTCATCCCGGGGGGAGATACGCAGTATTTT. Amino acid sequence: CASSFIPGGDTQYF.

V gene TRBV19 combines with J gene TRBJ1-4; D is uncertain. The CDR3 contains 13 residues. Germline loops: CDR1 LNHDA, CDR2 SQIVND (reference sequence). V was shortened by 4 bases and J by 7 bases, with 10 bases between the two germline ends. CDR3 residues: CASSTLLREKLFF. The CDR3 bases are TGTGCCAGTAGTACCCTCCTTCGTGAAAAACTGTTTTTT. Full variable domain (missing parts from reference TRBV19 and TRBJ1-4): DGGITQSPKYLFRKEGQNVTLSCEQNLNHDAMYWYRQDPGQGLRLIYYSQIVNDFQKGDIAEGYSVSREKKESFPLTVTSAQKNPTAFYLCASSTLLREKLFFGSGTQLSVL.

This clone has only one observation. V usage is TRBV3-1 (or the pseudogene TRBV3-2) and J usage is TRBJ2-6, with a weak D call TRBD2 (5 bases). Germline CDR1 is LGHDT and CDR2 is YNNKEL (reference sequence). This CDR3 contains 16 residues. The V end lost 0 bases, the J end lost 2 bases, and 8 bases lay between the germline ends. CDR3 region: CASSQDGVPGANVLTF. As DNA, the CDR3 is TGTGCCAGCAGCCAAGACGGGGTCCCTGGGGCCAACGTCCTGACTTTC.

V gene TRBV5-1 combines with J gene TRBJ1-1, with 8 bases identical to TRBD1. CDR1 is SGHRS, CDR2 YFSETQ, per germline. This CDR3 spans 15 amino acids. J was trimmed by 3 bases and V by 2 bases; bases with no gene match: 6. For the CDR3, the DNA is TGCGCCAGCAGCTTACGGACAGGGCAGGACACTGAAGCTTTCTTT. Translation: CASSLRTGQDTEAFF.

The chain is built from TRBV29-1 and TRBJ1-3, with D possibly TRBD1 on 6 matching bases. V lost 6 bases and J lost 4, with 13 bases in between. The CDR3 is made up of 13 amino acids. Looked up from germline, CDR1 is SQVTM and CDR2 is ANQGSEA. CDR3 sequence (DNA): TGCAGCGTCTACGACAGGCCCGGAAACACCATATATTTT. This sequence encodes CSVYDRPGNTIYF.

The rearrangement joins TRBV11-2 to TRBJ2-1, with TRBD2 matching over 10 bases. This CDR3 region has 15 residues. Germline CDR1 and CDR2: SGHAT and FQNNGV. Trimming cost V 5 bases and J 4 bases; bases outside gene matches: 5. The CDR3 is CASSPSGGAYNEQFF. CDR3 sequence (DNA): TGTGCCAGCAGCCCTAGCGGGGGCGCTTACAATGAGCAGTTCTTC.

The rearrangement uses TRBV12-5 and TRBJ2-5; 12 nucleotides match TRBD2. From germline, CDR1 is LGHNT and CDR2 FRNRAP. The CDR3 runs 16 residues. Trimming removed 6 bases from V and 1 base from J; junction bases left unmatched: 6. CDR3 nucleotide sequence: TGTGCTAGTGGGACTAGCGGGGGTCCCAGCCAAGAGACCCAGTACTTC. It encodes CASGTSGGPSQETQYF. Full variable domain (missing parts from reference TRBV12-5 and TRBJ2-5): DARVTQTPRHKVTEMGQEVTMRCQPILGHNTVFWYRQTMMQGLELLAYFRNRAPLDDSGMPKDRFSAEMPDATLATLKIQPSEPRDSAVYFCASGTSGGPSQETQYFGPGTRLLVL.

The chain uses TRBV3-1 (or the pseudogene TRBV3-2) and TRBJ2-3, with 14 bases fitting TRBD2. V lost 0 bases and J lost 0; bases outside the gene matches: 5. This CDR3 spans 19 amino acids. Germline V CDR1 and CDR2: LGHDT, YNNKEL (reference sequence). DNA of the CDR3: TGTGCCAGCAGCCAAGATTGGACTAGCGGGGGGCCTAGCACAGATACGCAGTATTTT. Its protein is CASSQDWTSGGPSTDTQYF.

The rearrangement links TRBV5-4 to TRBJ2-3, with D possibly matching TRBD2 (5 bases). The CDR3 contains 14 residues. V lost 3 bases, J lost 2 bases, and 10 bases lay in between. Germline V gene data show CDR1 as SGHNT and CDR2 as YYREEE (reference sequence). The CDR3: CASSSWGATDTQYF. The CDR3 DNA is TGTGCCAGCAGCTCATGGGGAGCCACAGATACGCAGTATTTT. Filled out from reference TRBV5-4 and TRBJ2-3, the complete variable domain reads ETGVTQSPTHLIKTRGQQVTLRCSSQSGHNTVSWYQQALGQGPQFIFQYYREEENGRGNFPPRFSGLQFPNYSSELNVNALELDDSALYLCASSSWGATDTQYFGPGTRLTVL.

Written as DNA, the CDR3 is TGTGCCAGCAGCTTCCCGACTAGCGGGGGGGACAATGAGCAGTTCTTC. Its translation: CASSFPTSGGDNEQFF. This chain joins TRBV9 and TRBJ2-1; 14 positions agree with TRBD2. This CDR3 is built from 16 residues. The germline V gene encodes CDR1 SGDLS and CDR2 YYNGEE. J was trimmed by 5 bases and V by 4 bases; bases with no gene match: 5.

V is TRBV5-1 and J is TRBJ1-1; 8 nucleotides align to TRBD1. J lost 1 base, V lost 4 bases, and 6 bases had no gene match. CDR1 is SGHRS, CDR2 YFSETQ, per germline. The CDR3 covers 15 residues. DNA for the CDR3: TGCGCCAGCAGCCCGCAGGGGGCAGGGAACACTGAAGCTTTCTTT. This gives the protein CASSPQGAGNTEAFF. The full variable domain, its missing parts supplied by reference TRBV5-1 and TRBJ1-1, is KAGVTQTPRYLIKTRGQQVTLSCSPISGHRSVSWYQQTPGQGLQFLFEYFSETQRNKGNFPGRFSGRQFSNSRSEMNVSTLELGDSALYLCASSPQGAGNTEAFFGQGTRLTVV.

CDR3 nucleotide sequence: TGTGCCAGCAGCGTACGCAGACTAGCCGGAGAGCAGTTCTTC. This encodes CASSVRRLAGEQFF. The rearrangement uses TRBV9 and TRBJ2-1, with 7 bases lining up with TRBD2. CDR3 length equals 14 residues. V shed 1 base and J 10 bases; nucleotides not matched to a gene: 8. CDR1 is SGDLS and CDR2 is YYNGEE in the germline V gene.

The rearrangement uses TRBV6-2 or TRBV6-3 and TRBJ2-7, with unresolved D. This CDR3 spans 13 amino acids. Trimming removed 4 bases from V and 2 bases from J, with 9 bases in between. CDR1 is MNHEY, CDR2 SVGEGT, per germline. As DNA, the CDR3 is TGTGCCAGCAGTTTAGGAGATGCCTACGAGCAGTACTTC. Translated: CASSLGDAYEQYF.

For the CDR3, the DNA is TGTGCCAGCAGCCAGGGACAGGGGGATAGCACAGATACGCAGTATTTT. This codes for CASSQGQGDSTDTQYF. This chain connects TRBV4-2 to TRBJ2-3, with 11 bases that match TRBD1. The germline V gene encodes CDR1 LGHNA and CDR2 YNFKEQ. This CDR3 has 16 residues. V lost 3 bases and J lost 0; bases outside the gene matches: 2.

This rearrangement joins TRBV15 to TRBJ1-1; the match to TRBD1 covers 8 bases. V lost 1 base to trimming and J lost 6 bases; unmatched junction nucleotides: 7. CDR1 is LNHNV, CDR2 YYDKDF, per germline (reference sequence). This CDR3 contains 15 residues. CDR3 amino acids: CATSRGRQGASEAFF. The CDR3 region has the DNA TGTGCCACCAGCAGAGGGCGGCAGGGGGCCTCTGAAGCTTTCTTT.

Comment on this clone: At one of its ends the junction is not consistent with the germline gene, which may arise from a read error. The chain carries TRBV6-4 and TRBJ1-1; D perhaps matches TRBD1 (5 bases). Germline V lookup: CDR1 MRHNA, CDR2 SNTAGT. The CDR3 contains 13 residues. The CDR3 DNA is TGTGCCAGCAGCCCCCACGGGGGGACTGAAACTTTCTTT. Translated, it gives CASSPHGGTETFF.

This chain connects TRBV10-2 to TRBJ1-2; 10 bases agree with TRBD1. Germline CDR1 and CDR2: WSHSY and SAAADI. Losses at the gene ends were 7 bases for V and 4 bases for J; bases not matched to a gene: 9. This CDR3 spans 15 amino acids. The CDR3 is CASTRGQGYGYGYTF. The CDR3 DNA reads as TGCGCCAGCACCAGGGGACAGGGGTATGGCTATGGCTACACCTTC.

A remark on this clone: Here the CDR3 omits its conserved ending phenylalanine or tryptophan, so a read error is the likely source. Because the CDR3's place on the DNA is in doubt, the DNA is left out and the CDR3 is given as listed by TCRdb. The gene calls are TRBV27 and TRBJ1-4; the DNA was not used to check the table's D call, TRBD1. CDR1 and CDR2 from the germline V gene are MNHEY and SMNVEV (reference sequence). With termini counted, the CDR3 has 13 amino acids. This CDR3 is CASSLLKDRDFFL.

The V gene is TRBV5-1, the J gene TRBJ2-7; tentatively, D is TRBD2 (6 bases). The germline V gene encodes CDR1 SGHRS and CDR2 YFSETQ. This CDR3 contains 14 residues. Trimming removed 5 bases at V and 1 base at J, with 13 bases between. The CDR3 DNA is TGCGCCAGCAGATTAGAGGGACTGTCCTACGAGCAGTACTTC. Translating gives CASRLEGLSYEQYF.

The chain has TRBV7-6 and TRBJ1-4; 11 bases are a match to TRBD1. Germline CDR1 and CDR2: SGHVS and FNYEAQ. Losses at the gene ends were 2 bases for V and 10 bases for J; bases not matched to a gene: 6. This CDR3 spans 15 amino acids. CDR3 amino acids: CASSLSRDRGAKLFF. The CDR3 DNA follows: TGTGCCAGCAGCTTATCCCGGGACAGGGGGGCAAAACTGTTTTTT.